What follows are 24 T cell receptor beta chains derived from one specimen sequenced in a study of T cells after yellow fever vaccination. TCRdb used MiXCR to reprocess the 5' RACE reads, holding one entry per CDR3 protein. The data show 200,000 to 300,000 distinct CDR3 sequences, approximately 6.3% seen once. Sequenced here: CD4+ T cells sorted from PBMCs, sampled on the day of the yellow fever booster vaccination. These receptor sequences come from a man aged 30 to 45 who received the YFV17D yellow fever vaccine.

This clonotype was counted at least ten times. The rearrangement uses TRBV5-4 and TRBJ2-7, with 7 bases matching TRBD2. The J segment lost 6 bases and the V segment lost 4 bases, leaving 7 bases of the junction unmatched. CDR1 and CDR2 (germline): SGHNT, YYREEE (reference sequence). The CDR3 extends over 13 amino acids. In DNA, the CDR3 is TGTGCCAGCAGCGGGGGACGGGGGGTCGAGCAGTACTTC. Translating it yields CASSGGRGVEQYF.

This clonotype was seen many times. The CDR3 bases are TGTGCCAGCAGCTTTGCCGGGGGCTCCATCAACACTGAAGCTTTCTTT. As protein: CASSFAGGSINTEAFF. The chain is built from TRBV5-5 and TRBJ1-1; tentative D call: TRBD1 (6 bases). V dropped 2 bases and J dropped 2 bases, with 16 bases sitting between them. The germline gives CDR1 SGHKS, CDR2 YYEKEE (reference sequence). The CDR3 totals 16 residues.

This chain connects TRBV29-1 to TRBJ1-4, with D possibly TRBD1 on 5 matching bases. V was shortened by 4 bases and J by 4 bases, with 19 bases between the two germline ends. The CDR3 is 16 amino acids. The V gene's germline CDR1 is SQVTM and CDR2 ANQGSEA. This CDR3 is CSVGAGPQSNNEKLFF. CDR3 nucleotides: TGCAGCGTTGGGGCGGGACCCCAGAGTAATAATGAAAAACTGTTTTTT.

This clonotype came up many times. The chain has TRBV12-3 or TRBV12-4 and TRBJ2-7; D is tentatively TRBD1 or TRBD2 (5 bases each). Deletions cut 6 bases from V and 0 bases from J, with 15 bases between. This CDR3 comprises 15 residues. CDR3 sequence reads: CASSQGSGSSYEQYF. The CDR3 DNA is TGTGCCAGCAGCCAGGGTTCAGGGAGCTCCTACGAGCAGTACTTC.

This clonotype showed up many times. The chain has TRBV7-2 and TRBJ2-7; D gene unclear. Deletions cut 3 bases from V and 0 bases from J, with 9 bases between. Germline CDR1 is SGHTA and CDR2 is FQGNSA. The CDR3 runs to 14 residues. In DNA, the CDR3 is TGTGCCAGCAGCTTGGACCCGAGCTCCTACGAGCAGTACTTC. This gives the protein CASSLDPSSYEQYF.

This clonotype appeared many times. The V gene is TRBV12-3 or TRBV12-4, the J gene TRBJ2-5, with a tentative D call TRBD1 (5 bases). V lost 5 bases and J lost 1, with 11 bases in between. CDR3 length: 14 residues. CDR3 in amino acids: CASSPLRGQETQYF. The CDR3 bases are TGTGCCAGCAGTCCCCTTAGGGGCCAAGAGACCCAGTACTTC.

This clonotype was seen ten or more times. This chain joins TRBV19 and TRBJ2-4; D might be TRBD2 (6 bases). The CDR3 runs 14 residues. Germline V gene data show CDR1 as LNHDA and CDR2 as SQIVND (reference sequence). Trimming took 5 bases from V and 2 from J, leaving 10 bases between them. CDR3 coding DNA: TGTGCCAGTAGTTCGGGGGATACCAAAAACATTCAGTACTTC. Encoded protein: CASSSGDTKNIQYF.

The rearrangement joins TRBV4-3 to TRBJ1-5; D gene unclear. The ends were cut back, 4 bases at V and 1 base at J, with 8 bases in the middle. The CDR3 length is 14 residues. Germline CDR1 reads LGHNA; CDR2 reads YSLEER. The CDR3 bases are TGCGCCAGCAGCCTCGGGTTAAGCAATCAGCCCCAGCATTTT. Protein sequence: CASSLGLSNQPQHF.

In its sample, this clonotype was seen a few times. This rearrangement joins TRBV30 to TRBJ2-7; 7 bases map to TRBD1. Germline lookup yields CDR1 GTSNPN and CDR2 SVGIG (reference sequence). The CDR3 runs 13 residues. V shed 1 base, J shed 7 bases, and the junction held 7 bases outside the gene matches. The CDR3 spells CAWSGDSHQEQYF. Written as DNA, the CDR3 is TGTGCCTGGAGTGGGGACAGCCATCAGGAGCAGTACTTC.

In this sample, this clonotype turned up many times. This CDR3 is CATITSGGAGELFF. Written as DNA, the CDR3 is TGTGCCACCATTACTAGCGGCGGGGCCGGGGAGCTGTTTTTT. The chain combines TRBV5-6 with TRBJ2-2; 8 bases are shared with TRBD2. CDR3 length: 14 amino acids. J gave up 6 bases and V 9 bases, and 10 bases lay outside the gene matches. Germline CDR1 is SGHDT and CDR2 is YYEEEE.

CDR3 coding DNA: TGTGCCATCAGGGGGGTTGAGGGCTACGAGCAGTACTTC. It is translated as CAIRGVEGYEQYF. The chain has TRBV10-3 and TRBJ2-7; D might be TRBD1 or TRBD2, each matching 5 bases. From germline, CDR1 is ENHRY and CDR2 SYGVKD. CDR3 length: 13 residues. V dropped 6 bases and J dropped 3 bases, with 12 bases sitting between them.

In its sample, this clonotype was seen many times. The V and J genes are TRBV3-1 and TRBJ2-1, with 10 bases lining up with TRBD2. The germline CDR1 and CDR2 sequences are LGHDT and YNNKEL (reference sequence). CDR3 length: 15 amino acids. The V segment lost 3 bases and the J segment 8 bases; nucleotides outside the gene matches: 7. The CDR3 protein is CASSQLTSGWYEQFF. The CDR3 nucleotides are TGTGCCAGCAGCCAGTTGACTAGCGGGTGGTATGAGCAGTTCTTC.

A few counts support this clonotype. CDR3 sequence reads: CASSESYQAYNEQFF. CDR3 coding DNA: TGTGCCAGCTCCGAATCGTACCAAGCCTACAATGAGCAGTTCTTC. V and J are TRBV6-4 and TRBJ2-1; D remains ambiguous. V dropped 8 bases and J dropped 2 bases, with 16 bases sitting between them. The CDR3 covers 15 residues. Per the germline V gene, CDR1 is MRHNA and CDR2 is SNTAGT.

This clonotype was seen a handful of times. This rearrangement joins TRBV5-1 to TRBJ2-2; a possible D gene is TRBD2 (6 bases). The length of the CDR3 is 14 residues. The V gene lost 3 bases and the J gene lost 3 bases, with 9 bases spanning the gap. Germline lookup yields CDR1 SGHRS and CDR2 YFSETQ. CDR3 loop: CASSSGGDTGELFF. CDR3 nucleotides: TGCGCCAGCAGCTCGGGCGGGGACACCGGGGAGCTGTTTTTT.

The chain combines TRBV27 with TRBJ2-1, with D tentatively TRBD2 (6 bases). Trimming cost V 4 bases and J 6 bases, with 19 bases left between them. In germline, CDR1 is MNHEY, CDR2 SMNVEV (reference sequence). This CDR3 is built from 16 residues. DNA of the CDR3: TGTGCCAGCAGTTCTTCAGCCGGGACTTCACTCAATGAGCAGTTCTTC. This gives the protein CASSSSAGTSLNEQFF.

This clonotype has a handful of counts. V is TRBV10-3 and J is TRBJ2-3, with D uncertain. V lost 10 bases and J 2 bases, leaving 22 bases between the germline ends. This CDR3 spans 16 amino acids. Germline CDR1 and CDR2: ENHRY and SYGVKD. In DNA form, the CDR3 reads TGTGCCAGCCGTGCAGACCACAAGTTTTTCACAGATACGCAGTATTTT. Translated, it gives CASRADHKFFTDTQYF.

This chain connects TRBV15 to TRBJ2-3; D assignment may be TRBD1 or TRBD2 (5 bases each). With 1 base removed from V and 5 bases from J, the gap between germline ends came to 10 bases. Per the germline V gene, CDR1 is LNHNV and CDR2 is YYDKDF (reference sequence). The CDR3 contains 14 residues. CDR3 coding DNA: TGTGCCACCAGCAGAGCCAGGGCGGGAGATACGCAGTATTTT. Translation: CATSRARAGDTQYF. The entire variable domain, with the rest obtained from reference TRBV15 and TRBJ2-3, is as follows: DAMVIQNPRYQVTQFGKPVTLSCSQTLNHNVMYWYQQKSSQAPKLLFHYYDKDFNNEADTPDNFQSRRPNTSFCFLDIRSPGLGDTAMYLCATSRARAGDTQYFGPGTRLTVL.

There are many counts of this clonotype. The chain combines TRBV11-1 with TRBJ2-3, with D unresolved. V was pared by 0 bases and J by 2 bases, with 15 bases between. Germline V CDR1 and CDR2: SGHAT, FQDESV (reference sequence). The CDR3 loop spans 17 amino acids. The CDR3, as DNA: TGTGCCAGCAGCTTAGCGCGTTCACATCCCCTCACAGATACGCAGTATTTT. It translates to CASSLARSHPLTDTQYF.

This clonotype occurred a few times. The chain couples TRBV29-1 to TRBJ2-7; tentatively, D is TRBD2 (6 bases). The CDR3 has 12 residues. The germline CDR1 and CDR2 sequences are SQVTM and ANQGSEA. The ends were cut back, 5 bases at V and 3 bases at J, with 11 bases in the middle. This chain's CDR3 is CSVRDLGYEQYF. CDR3 sequence (DNA): TGCAGCGTTAGGGACTTGGGCTACGAGCAGTACTTC.

The J gene is TRBJ2-1, the V gene TRBV20-1; 9 bases align to TRBD1. V dropped 4 bases and J dropped 7; count of bases not matched to a gene: 14. Germline V gene lookup returns CDR1 DFQATT and CDR2 SNEGSKA (reference sequence). This CDR3 contains 16 residues. The CDR3 region has the DNA TGCAGTGCTACAATCTTGACAGGGGGACAATGGAATGAGCAGTTCTTC. Protein: CSATILTGGQWNEQFF.

This clonotype has a count of ten or more. This chain connects TRBV5-5 to TRBJ2-4; unclear D gene. CDR3 size: 15 residues. V was pared by 2 bases and J by 1 base, with 10 bases between. Germline V gene data show CDR1 as SGHKS and CDR2 as YYEKEE (reference sequence). The CDR3 loop is CASSFEVVAKNIQYF. The CDR3 nucleotides are TGTGCCAGCAGCTTCGAGGTGGTGGCCAAAAACATTCAGTACTTC.

This clonotype was observed a handful of times. The genes are TRBV20-1 and TRBJ2-4; 8 bases are a match to TRBD2. Germline V gives CDR1 DFQATT, CDR2 SNEGSKA (reference sequence). After removal of 7 bases from V and 0 bases from J, the junction contained 14 bases not matched to a gene. The CDR3 totals 17 residues. Here the CDR3 DNA reads TGCAGTGTCACCCCCCCCAATAGCGGGATAGCCAAAAACATTCAGTACTTC. It codes for CSVTPPNSGIAKNIQYF.

This clonotype showed up just a few times. J is TRBJ2-6 and V is TRBV28; TRBD1 is a possible D gene (5 bases). Germline V gene data show CDR1 as MDHEN and CDR2 as SYDVKM. The V and J ends lost 3 bases and 2 bases respectively, with 11 bases between them. The CDR3 loop spans 16 amino acids. CDR3 sequence reads: CASSLSQVAGANVLTF. The DNA of the CDR3 is TGTGCCAGCAGTTTGTCACAGGTTGCTGGGGCCAACGTCCTGACTTTC. Combining the CDR3 with reference TRBV28 and TRBJ2-6 gives the whole variable domain DVKVTQSSRYLVKRTGEKVFLECVQDMDHENMFWYRQDPGLGLRLIYFSYDVKMKEKGDIPEGYSVSREKKERFSLILESASTNQTSMYLCASSLSQVAGANVLTFGAGSRLTVL.

Points on this clonotype: A much more abundant neighbour one base away suggests this may be a read error. V gene TRBV3-1 combines with J gene TRBJ2-5; perhaps TRBD2 as D (5 bases). Trimming stripped 1 base from V and 4 bases from J, with 10 bases between. The CDR3 is made up of 14 amino acids. Germline V gene sequence: CDR1 LGHDT, CDR2 YNNKEL (reference sequence). The CDR3 region is CASSQAAGGETQYF. CDR3 DNA: TGTGCCAGCAGCCAAGCCGCGGGTGGAGAGACCCAGTACTTC.